Sequencing of this T cell receptor (beta chain) was carried out in a study of T cells after yellow fever vaccination. From germline, CDR1 is ENHRY and CDR2 SYGVKD. There are 12 residues in the CDR3. V was pared by 4 bases and J by 10 bases, with 11 bases between. This clonotype was found a few times. A single record per CDR3 protein comes from TCRdb applying MiXCR to the 5' RACE reads. This table holds hundreds of thousands of distinct CDR3 sequences, 17% found once. The material sequenced was PBMCs, taken less than 6 days after the first yellow fever vaccination. This receptor was obtained from a man aged 18 to 30 who received the YFV17D yellow fever vaccine. The chain uses TRBV10-3 and TRBJ2-1, with D possibly TRBD2 on 6 matching bases. The CDR3 loop reads CAISGTEGEQFF. In DNA form, the CDR3 reads TGTGCCATCAGTGGAACGGAGGGGGAGCAGTTCTTC.